This T cell receptor (beta chain) was observed in a study of cytomegalovirus exposure and HLA in healthy donors (dated by TCRdb to the late 2010s). For the study in its entirety: An earlier analysis of about 560 of the donors reported approximately 280 Gb of sequence data and roughly 120 million unique TCR beta sequences obtained from approximately 180 million T cells. Roughly 310 gigabases of sequencing data and approximately 93 million unique TCR sequences were included in an early release covering 500 to 750 HLA-typed donors. Of the 300 to 500 genotyped donors, less than 85% were placed in the genetic ancestry cluster associated with self-reported Caucasian donors. The study aimed to test whether signatures of past pathogen exposure could be identified by cataloging public T cell receptors. The study used immunosequencing to profile the T cell repertoires of 666 subjects and linked those repertoires to cytomegalovirus serostatus. A separate validation cohort of approximately 120 different subjects was used in addition to the approximately 610-subject first cohort. The study combined high-throughput TCR immunosequencing, statistical association of individual TCRs with disease status, and machine learning to predict cytomegalovirus infection status. A later analysis re-analyzed previously published TCR beta repertoires from 666 donors and added high-resolution HLA genotyping to study TCR occurrence patterns. The later analysis used no new phenotypic data to find candidate immune exposures, relying instead on TCR beta sequences and their occurrence across donors. To decide whether each TCR beta V gene segment behaved as functional or pseudogenic, an earlier analysis of some 600 of the donors relied on high-throughput TCR beta sequencing. Donor age, sex, ethnicity and CMV serostatus were collected together with the repertoire data. In a later genetic analysis, genome-wide SNP genotypes for about 55% of the roughly 670 donors were used, and that subset was treated as a discovery cohort. All discovery cohort repertoires had been generated using a single sequencing platform. HLA typing covered class I and class II loci at four-digit resolution. The number of typed donors differed by locus: about 629-640 for A, B, C, DRB1 and DQB1; 500 to 550 for DQA1; roughly 600 for DPA1; and 450 to 480 for DPB1. About five DR-DQ haplotypes were treated as single units for association and clustering because of strong linkage in the cohort. Among around 400 genotyped donors of the cohort, an average of approximately 240,000 unique TCR beta nucleotide sequences was sequenced per donor, of which about 19% were non-productive. Results the study describes overall, beyond this receptor: V-gene and J-gene trimming of TCR beta chains was associated with a missense DCLRE1C variant in a later genetic analysis, and the association was replicated in an independent cohort. In vitro tests confirmed that a few of the cytomegalovirus-associated TCR beta chains recognize cytomegalovirus antigens. Linkage disequilibrium might explain the correlated functional status among segregating V segments, but an unknown experimental factor could not be ruled out. In this cohort, only TCR beta chains were sequenced, and detectable features were limited by the absence of alpha or paired-chain data. According to a later analysis, TCR association rates differed among HLA loci, with DRB1 alleles showing the most associated TCRs and HLA-C alleles showing the fewest. In a later analysis, several top co-occurrence clusters were reported to appear linked to parvovirus B19, influenza, CMV and Epstein-Barr virus. According to a later genetic analysis, donors in an Asian-associated ancestry cluster had fewer N-insertions in productive TCRs than the approximately 630-donor mean. The only immune exposure information available for the cohort was CMV serostatus. Because counts were too low, some 17 rarely observed V segments, including chromosome 9 orphons, were left out of the earlier analysis of 587 of the donors. A later analysis found that HLA-associated TCR beta chains were more clonally expanded and had lower generation probabilities than equally common non-associated chains. At a false discovery rate of 0.05, a later analysis linked fewer than 20,000 TCR beta sequences to specific HLA alleles. An earlier analysis of approximately 600 of the donors showed that most TCR beta V segments appeared in productive rearrangements either about 87% or about 30% of the time, which broadly matched IMGT annotations. Across donors, most TCR sequences were observed very rarely, whereas some public TCRs were present in many individuals. Because HLA typing was unavailable for some donors at each locus, only the typed subset was used in association tests. A cluster of highly shared sequence variants was judged likely to represent a technical artifact of the sequencing pipeline. Strong co-occurrence of HLA alleles, especially DR and DQ, made assigning TCR associations to individual alleles difficult. A further reported finding was that TCR beta sequences accurately predicted the HLA-A and HLA-B alleles for most subjects in the first cohort. Sequencing depth was assumed to be roughly uniform across donors in the presence/absence analyses, though that assumption may not hold. According to the authors, the approach could potentially be generalized to other disease states and immunological phenotypes. Some IMGT-functional V segments, including TRBV6-2 and TRBV6-3, could not be told apart with the 87-base-pair reads, so those segments were excluded. The classifier was reported to diagnose cytomegalovirus status with high specificity and sensitivity in both the original and validation cohorts. In the study, 164 TCR beta chains were listed as associated with cytomegalovirus. Most CMV-associated TCR beta chains appeared to be HLA-restricted in a later analysis, and the HLA associations seemed to be driven largely by CMV exposure.

Library method: the immunoSEQ multiplex PCR assay. For the multiplex PCR, a mixture combining 60 forward primers for TCR Vbeta segments and 13 reverse primers for TCR Jbeta segments was used. Amplification of the CDR3 region of rearranged TCR beta genes was performed with a multiplex PCR assay on genomic DNA. Amplified TCR beta libraries were sequenced as 87-base-pair reads on the Illumina HiSeq System. Per the source publication's procedure: Across the 600 to 700 repertoires, a later analysis counted around 80 million unique TCR beta chains, 8.5 million to 12 million of which were shared by at least two donors. Raw reads were error-corrected and collapsed into unique sequences with a nearest-neighbor algorithm that merged closely related sequences to remove PCR and sequencing errors. To assign V, D and J gene segments, CDR3 sequences were aligned to IMGT reference sequences. For a sequence to be retained, a match of at least six nucleotides was required to both a V gene segment and a J gene segment. Rearrangements were classified as productive when the CDR3 lacked stop codons and remained in frame with V and J, and all other rearrangements were classified as non-productive. CDR3 was defined according to IMGT convention as the region running from the second conserved V-encoded cysteine to the conserved J-encoded phenylalanine. The earlier analysis of about 560 of the donors excluded any sequence lacking an unambiguous match to a single V gene segment. In an earlier analysis of 587 of the donors, a V segment was called functional when productive rearrangements were above 56.7%, and segregating when the standard deviation between donors exceeded 5%. To diagnose cytomegalovirus status from the catalog of TCR beta chain sequences, a statistical classification framework was built. In a later analysis, V and J genes were assigned by comparing TCR nucleotide sequences against IMGT/GENE-DB human TR gene sequences. The TCRdist pipeline was used in a later analysis to assign CDR3 sequences and most-parsimonious VDJ recombination scenarios. In a later analysis, every TCR beta chain was defined by the combination of its CDR3 amino acid sequence and its V-gene family, and reads without a unique V-gene family were dropped. As a way to deal with suspected cross-contamination and a sequencing artifact, a later analysis dropped 450 to 600 nucleotide sequences that were highly shared and had low generation probability. In a later analysis, a clonal expansion index was calculated for each public chain from normalized within-repertoire ranks of inferred template counts. In a later analysis, generation probabilities were computed with a VDJ recombination model fitted to out-of-frame rearrangements, and the resulting probabilities were checked against IGoR. A later analysis scored TCR-TCR, TCR-HLA and TCR-CMV co-occurrence with hypergeometric tests, applying a repertoire-size bias correction to TCR pairs. In a later analysis, false discovery rates were estimated by permuting HLA or CMV assignments 20 times. In a later analysis, co-occurring TCRs were grouped using DBSCAN, and TCRdist sequence similarity was added for clustering within HLA-allele-positive subsets. Repertoires with fewer than 30,000 or more than 120,000 public chains were left out of co-occurrence clustering, as were five repertoires with anomalous nucleotide sharing. The clones in this table, taken by TCRdb from immuneACCESS, are in-frame only. Not every clone is retained; where verified, under half of the shortfall comes from an unresolved V gene, and the cause of the rest is unknown. From that table come the V and J calls and clone size; the DNA was used to work out D and trimming. Across this sample there are nearly 110,000 clones, with over 75% seen only once. The ten largest clones capture 4.2% of the sample.

Points on this clone: Its recognized antigen is unknown. No base quality values were provided; no much bigger clone lies one nucleotide off.

Trimming removed 2 bases from V and 0 bases from J, leaving 17 bases between the germline ends. The CDR3 runs 17 residues from the cysteine to the phenylalanine. Just CDR3 DNA is preserved here, 51 bases in frame from base 1. The germline V gene (reference sequence) provides CDR1 SGHKS and CDR2 YYEKEE. The cohort consisted of 670 or so healthy bone marrow donors. All cohort members were sampled while nominally healthy, although unrecorded immune exposures were likely present. The donor tested CMV seronegative, placing the donor among the 350 or so seronegative members of the cohort. Each donor provided a peripheral blood sample, and peripheral blood mononuclear cells were used for TCR beta sequencing. The Qiagen DNeasy Blood Extraction Kit was used to extract genomic DNA from the blood cell samples.

Sequencing was done on a sample of PBMCs. The chain is encoded by TRBV5-5 joined to TRBJ1-1; possibly the D gene is TRBD1, per 6 matching bases. The clonotype originates from a male donor in good health and CMV-seronegative. DNA sequence: TGTGCCAGCAGCTTTTATCTGGGGGCCCTCATGAACACTGAAGCTTTCTTT. Its translation is CASSFYLGALMNTEAFF.